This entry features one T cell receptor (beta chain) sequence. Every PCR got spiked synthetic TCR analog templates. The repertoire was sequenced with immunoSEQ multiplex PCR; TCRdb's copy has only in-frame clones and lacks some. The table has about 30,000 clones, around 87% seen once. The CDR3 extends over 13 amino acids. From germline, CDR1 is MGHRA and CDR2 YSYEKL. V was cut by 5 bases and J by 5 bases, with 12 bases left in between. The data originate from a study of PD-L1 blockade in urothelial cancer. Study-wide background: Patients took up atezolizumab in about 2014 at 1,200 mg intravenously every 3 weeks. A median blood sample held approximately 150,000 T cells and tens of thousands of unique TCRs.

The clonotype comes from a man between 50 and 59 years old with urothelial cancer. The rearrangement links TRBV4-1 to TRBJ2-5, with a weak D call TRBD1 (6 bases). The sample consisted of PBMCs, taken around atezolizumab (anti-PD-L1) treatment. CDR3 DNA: TGCGCCAGCAGCTTAACAGGGATGGAGACCCAGTACTTC. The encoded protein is CASSLTGMETQYF.